These T cell receptor beta chains were read from a single sample in a study of cytomegalovirus exposure and HLA in healthy donors. Sequenced by immunoSEQ multiplex PCR; TCRdb stores in-frame clones only, minus some. Of about 190,000 clones in the sample, approximately 84% were seen once. Source material: PBMCs. These receptors originate from a woman in her late teens or twenties in good health and CMV-seropositive. CDR3s include the opening cysteine and the closing phenylalanine or tryptophan. The order of the fields is J gene, clone size, V gene, D gene, CDR3 DNA, CDR3 protein. D genes are given only for firm matches. The size of a clone is reported for some rows only, either as once, few or many, or as a class for expanded clones.

>TRBJ2-7|.|TRBV5-1|.
TGCGCCAGCAGCCCGGTCCCCCCTCCTTACGAGCAGTACTTC
CASSPVPPPYEQYF
>TRBJ1-1|.|TRBV5-1|.
TGCGCCAGCGGCTATATTGACTCAAAGGCTGAAGCTTTCTTT
CASGYIDSKAEAFF
>TRBJ2-2|.|TRBV2|TRBD2
TGTGCCAGCAGTCAGCGGGGGGGCGTGGCCGGGGAGCTGTTTTTT
CASSQRGGVAGELFF
>TRBJ1-4|once|TRBV27|TRBD1
TGTGCCAGCAGTTTCGGGACAGCTGCCGAAAAACTGTTTTTT
CASSFGTAAEKLFF
>TRBJ1-3|.|TRBV12-5|.
TGTGCTAGTGGCAACGGGACACCTGGAAACACCATATATTTT
CASGNGTPGNTIYF
>TRBJ2-7|.|TRBV5-4|TRBD1
TGTGCCAGCAGCAACTCGGGACAGGGTATCGGGAACGAGCAGTACTTC
CASSNSGQGIGNEQYF
>TRBJ1-1|.|TRBV29-1|.
TGCCAGATGACAGAAAACACTGAAGCTTTCTTT
CQMTENTEAFF
>TRBJ2-7|.|TRBV11-1|.
TGTGCCAGCAGTCTAGCCCAGACCTACGAGCAGTACTTC
CASSLAQTYEQYF
>TRBJ2-1|.|TRBV29-1|.
TGCAGCGTTGCCAACAATGAGCAGTTCTTC
CSVANNEQFF
>TRBJ1-2|.|TRBV27|TRBD1
TGTGCCAGTAGGACAGGGGATATTCGTGGCTACACCTTC
CASRTGDIRGYTF
>TRBJ1-4|.|TRBV14|.
TGTGCCAGCAGCCAAGATCGTTTGGGGACATCGCTGTTTTTT
CASSQDRLGTSLFF
>TRBJ1-6|.|TRBV19|.
TGTGCCAGTACTCCACAGAGCATAAATTCACCCCTCCACTTT
CASTPQSINSPLHF
>TRBJ2-2|.|TRBV2|TRBD1
TGTGCCAGCATCATACAGGGGAGCGGGGAGCTGTTTTTT
CASIIQGSGELFF
>TRBJ1-2|.|TRBV19|.
TGTGCCAGTAGTGCCCTAACAGGGTTCGGGTATGGCTACACCTTC
CASSALTGFGYGYTF
>TRBJ1-5|.|TRBV27|.
TGTGCCAGCAGCGCGGGGGGCGCGAGTCAGCCCCAGCATTTT
CASSAGGASQPQHF
>TRBJ2-7|.|TRBV5-5|.
TGTGCCAGCAGCTCTCGGGGGTACGAGCAGTACTTC
CASSSRGYEQYF
>TRBJ2-1|.|TRBV5-4|.
TGTGCCAGCAGCTTGGCGGGGAGTAGCTCCTACAATGAGCAGTTCTTC
CASSLAGSSSYNEQFF
>TRBJ2-5|.|TRBV5-4|.
TGTGCCAGCAGCTTGGGCGGGACCAGGGAGACCCAGTACTTC
CASSLGGTRETQYF